The sequence of this TCR beta chain was determined in a study of blood T cell repertoires in COVID-19. The CDR3 extends over 16 amino acids. CDR1 and CDR2 (germline): SGHVS, FQNEAQ. Clones were sequenced by immunoSEQ multiplex PCR, and TCRdb holds only the in-frame ones, with some missing. This repertoire shows roughly 180,000 clones, approximately 80% found once; its top ten account for around 6.8%. To note about this clone: A junction end diverges from the germline sequence, so it may reflect a read error.

The clonotype originates from a human donor in a cohort sampled during active COVID-19. Source material: peripheral blood. V is TRBV7-8 and J is TRBJ2-3; the match to TRBD2 covers 13 bases. CDR3 in DNA: TGTGCCAGCAGCTTAACTAGCGGGGGGGCCGAAGATATGCAGTATTTT. Translation gives CASSLTSGGAEDMQYF.